This TCR beta chain came from a study of T cells after yellow fever vaccination. Study-level results: Most primary-vaccination clones recurred post-booster (around 97% CD4, just over 85% CD8). Overall, a small share of clonotypes was seen in both CD4 and CD8 compartments.

Germline loops: CDR1 WNHNN, CDR2 SYGVQD (reference sequence). This CDR3 contains 15 residues. Trimming stripped 6 bases from V and 3 bases from J, with 16 bases between. This clonotype was seen a few times. Its antigen is currently unknown. Synthesis of TCR cDNA relied on 5'RACE template switching, which attached a universal primer site and UMIs. TCRdb re-analysed the 5' RACE reads in MiXCR, keeping a single row per CDR3 protein. The repertoire consists of about 210,000 distinct CDR3 sequences, with 6.5% to 7.5% occurring once and the leading ten covering more than 0.85%. The sequences come from CD4+ T cells sorted from PBMCs, collected on the day of the yellow fever booster vaccination. The chain carries TRBV10-1 and TRBJ2-3; possibly TRBD1 for D (6 bases). The source of this sequence is a man aged 30 to 45 who received the YFV17D yellow fever vaccine. The CDR3 is CASSSSGVATDTQYF. In DNA form, the CDR3 reads TGCGCCAGCAGCAGTTCAGGGGTGGCGACAGATACGCAGTATTTT.